Listed below are T cell receptor beta chains from one sample, sequenced in a study of shared clonotypes between healthy human individuals. The repertoire was sequenced with immunoSEQ multiplex PCR; TCRdb's copy has only in-frame clones and lacks some. The sample records 2 million to 3 million clones, 93% being singletons. Material for sequencing was naive CD4+ T cells from PBMCs. These receptors were obtained from a man aged 18-30 years in good health. Some clones in this sample may be carry-over from other donors' samples. Both conserved end residues are part of each CDR3. A D gene is named only where the DNA matches it firmly. Clone sizes are given selectively: once, few, many, or a class where the clone is expanded.

clone_size	v_call	d_call	j_call	cdr3_aa	cdr3_nt
.	TRBV19	.	TRBJ1-1	CASSIVRATEAFF	TGTGCCAGTAGTATCGTAAGGGCCACTGAAGCTTTCTTT
.	TRBV7-2	.	TRBJ2-5	CASSLFDKTQYF	TGTGCCAGCAGCTTATTTGATAAGACCCAGTACTTC
once	TRBV4-3	TRBD1	TRBJ1-4	CASSQTGLGEKLFF	TGCGCCAGCAGCCAGACAGGGCTGGGTGAAAAACTGTTTTTT
.	TRBV2	TRBD1	TRBJ1-1	CASSGQGFGRAFF	TGTGCCAGCAGTGGACAGGGGTTCGGGAGAGCTTTCTTT
.	TRBV5-6	.	TRBJ2-1	CASAVSAGDEQFF	TGTGCCAGCGCTGTCTCCGCGGGCGATGAGCAGTTCTTC
.	TRBV15	TRBD2	TRBJ2-5	CATSRDRTSGMETQYF	TGTGCCACCAGCAGAGATCGAACTAGCGGGATGGAGACCCAGTACTTC
once	TRBV7-9	TRBD1	TRBJ1-1	CASSIQGAETEAFF	TGTGCCAGCAGCATACAGGGGGCAGAAACTGAAGCTTTCTTT
.	TRBV5-6	.	TRBJ2-5	CASSLNGRKGQETQYF	TGTGCCAGCAGCTTGAACGGACGGAAAGGCCAAGAGACCCAGTACTTC
.	TRBV6-6	TRBD2	TRBJ2-3	CASSSPSGSNTQYF	TGTGCTAGCAGTTCCCCGAGCGGGAGTAATACGCAGTATTTT
.	TRBV4-2	.	TRBJ1-4	CASSPISLDEKLFF	TGTGCCAGCAGCCCCATTTCCTTAGATGAAAAACTGTTTTTT
.	TRBV11-3	.	TRBJ2-3	CASSLSGHQDTQYF	TGTGCCAGCAGCTTATCAGGGCACCAAGATACGCAGTATTTT
.	TRBV27	.	TRBJ1-6	CASSPKPTFNSPLHF	TGTGCCAGCAGTCCAAAACCTACCTTTAATTCACCCCTCCACTTT
.	TRBV30	.	TRBJ1-4	CAWSDRGGLAEKLFF	TGTGCCTGGAGTGACCGCGGGGGCTTGGCTGAAAAACTGTTTTTT
once	TRBV6-5	.	TRBJ2-7	CAIGRGPYEQYF	TGTGCTATTGGGCGCGGGCCCTACGAGCAGTACTTC
.	TRBV10-3	.	TRBJ1-2	CAISESTRQGPNYGYTF	TGTGCCATCAGTGAGTCGACTCGTCAGGGACCTAACTATGGCTACACCTTC
.	TRBV25-1	TRBD1	TRBJ2-2	CASSERVSGGFAGELFF	TGTGCCAGCAGTGAGAGGGTGTCAGGGGGCTTCGCCGGGGAGCTGTTTTTT
once	TRBV19	.	TRBJ2-7	CASSSPRGGLYEQYF	TGTGCCAGTAGTTCCCCTAGGGGGGGATTGTACGAGCAGTACTTC
once	TRBV2	.	TRBJ1-4	CASRGASVNEKLFF	TGTGCCAGCAGGGGGGCGTCGGTTAATGAAAAACTGTTTTTT
.	TRBV19	.	TRBJ1-5	CASSIDSWNRGGNQPQHF	TGTGCCAGTAGTATAGACTCATGGAACCGGGGAGGCAATCAGCCCCAGCATTTT
.	TRBV5-1	.	TRBJ2-1	CASSYDRDTLVSEQFF	TGCGCCAGCAGCTACGACCGGGACACATTGGTGAGTGAGCAGTTCTTC
.	TRBV28	TRBD1	TRBJ1-1	CASSGGTASSNTEAFF	TGTGCCAGCAGTGGCGGGACAGCCAGCTCGAACACTGAAGCTTTCTTT
.	TRBV11-2	.	TRBJ2-7	CASSLDPRAYEQYF	TGTGCCAGCAGCTTAGACCCGCGTGCCTACGAGCAGTACTTC
.	TRBV30	.	TRBJ1-6	CAWSTLHQPPVPLHF	TGTGCCTGGAGTACCTTACACCAGCCGCCTGTACCCCTCCACTTT
.	TRBV28	TRBD2	TRBJ2-1	CASSSGGTSGYNEQFF	TGTGCCAGCAGTTCAGGTGGGACTAGCGGCTACAATGAGCAGTTCTTC
.	TRBV11-1	.	TRBJ2-1	CASSFLRGKDNEQFF	TGTGCCAGCAGCTTTCTCCGGGGAAAAGACAATGAGCAGTTCTTC
.	TRBV30	TRBD1	TRBJ2-5	CAWSVRGRETQYF	TGTGCCTGGAGTGTCAGGGGGCGAGAGACCCAGTACTTC
.	TRBV2	.	TRBJ2-7	CASSDLGRILEQYF	TGTGCCAGCAGTGACCTGGGCCGCATCTTGGAGCAGTACTTC
.	TRBV2	TRBD2	TRBJ2-5	CASSGGSETQYF	TGTGCCAGCAGCGGCGGGAGTGAGACCCAGTACTTC
.	TRBV19	TRBD1	TRBJ2-5	CASRNRGRVETQYF	TGTGCCAGTAGGAACAGGGGGCGCGTTGAGACCCAGTACTTC
.	TRBV7-2	TRBD1	TRBJ2-5	CASSDRGGMETQYF	TGTGCCAGCAGCGACAGGGGAGGAATGGAGACCCAGTACTTC
.	TRBV5-1	.	TRBJ1-3	CASSLDGGQGNTIYF	TGCGCCAGCAGCTTGGATGGTGGGCAGGGAAACACCATATATTTT
.	TRBV29-1	.	TRBJ1-1	CSVQTGRGVNTEAFF	TGCAGCGTCCAAACTGGGAGAGGGGTGAACACTGAAGCTTTCTTT